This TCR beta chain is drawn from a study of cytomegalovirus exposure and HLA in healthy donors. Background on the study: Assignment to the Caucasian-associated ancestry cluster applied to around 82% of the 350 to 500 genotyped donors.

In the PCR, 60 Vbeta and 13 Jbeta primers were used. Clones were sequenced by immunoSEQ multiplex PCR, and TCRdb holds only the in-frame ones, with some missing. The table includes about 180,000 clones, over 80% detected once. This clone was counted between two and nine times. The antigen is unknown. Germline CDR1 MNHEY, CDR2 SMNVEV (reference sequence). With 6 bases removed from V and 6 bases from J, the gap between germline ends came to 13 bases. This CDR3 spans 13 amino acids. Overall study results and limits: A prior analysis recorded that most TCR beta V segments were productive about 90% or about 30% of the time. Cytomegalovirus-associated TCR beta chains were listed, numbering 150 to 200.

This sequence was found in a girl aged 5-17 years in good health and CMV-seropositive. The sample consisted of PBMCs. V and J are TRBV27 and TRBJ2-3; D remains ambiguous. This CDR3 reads CASRPNFGDTQYF. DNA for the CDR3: TGTGCCAGCAGACCCAATTTCGGGGATACGCAGTATTTT.